This TCR beta chain was retrieved from a study of cytomegalovirus exposure and HLA in healthy donors. V was clipped by 3 bases and J by 4 bases; unmatched bases: 6. Germline CDR1 is KGHSH and CDR2 is LQKENI. The CDR3 has 15 residues. Findings and limits, study-wide: The authors later found most CMV-associated TCR beta chains appeared HLA-restricted. Follow-up analysis later connected one missense variant in DCLRE1C with trimming of TCR beta V- and J-genes.

As to this clone: Its antigen is currently unknown.

Both 60 Vbeta primers and 13 Jbeta primers went into the PCR. Produced via immunoSEQ multiplex PCR; TCRdb's table is partial and in-frame only. Here the sample spans around 150,000 clones, just under 80% being singletons. The source of this sequence is a man between 18 and 29 years old in good health and CMV-seropositive. J is TRBJ1-1 and V is TRBV18, with TRBD1 matching 9 bases. Sample: PBMCs. The DNA for the CDR3 is TGTGCCAGCTCACCTTTCCGGGACAGGGTCACTGAAGCTTTCTTT. This codes for CASSPFRDRVTEAFF.